This entry lists 10 T cell receptor beta chains sequenced from one sample in a study of human T cells and chemical hapten exposure. Each CDR3 protein gets one entry after TCRdb re-called the RACE reads with MiXCR. The table has nearly 80,000 distinct CDR3 sequences, around 10% seen once. Time point indicated: patch test 1, 2 weeks after DPC sensitization. This sample's treatment: therapeutic diphenylcyclopropenone sensitization with weekly scalp DPC. Material: whole blood, obtained in connection with sensitization to the hapten diphenylcyclopropenone (DPC). These receptors originate from a woman in her forties or fifties with alopecia areata. Some clones in this sample may be carry-over from other donors' samples.

This clonotype was seen once. The chain uses TRBV29-1 and TRBJ1-4; D gene ambiguous. Germline V gives CDR1 SQVTM, CDR2 ANQGSEA. The CDR3 has 11 residues. The germline V and J ends were trimmed by 6 bases and 11 bases, with 13 bases remaining between them. The chain's CDR3 is CSVVASQKLFF. CDR3 coding DNA: TGCAGCGTGGTGGCTTCCCAGAAACTGTTTTTT.

This clonotype was found a few times. This chain connects TRBV2 to TRBJ2-5, with TRBD1 as a possible D gene (5 bases). The germline gives CDR1 SNHLY, CDR2 FYNNEI. Trimming removed 3 bases from V and 5 bases from J, with 13 bases in between. The CDR3 runs 14 residues. The CDR3 bases are TGTGCCAGCAGTGAGCAGGGCTGGAAGGAGACCCAGTACTTC. This gives the protein CASSEQGWKETQYF.

This clonotype was detected only a few times. This chain uses TRBV20-1 with TRBJ2-7, with 10 bases aligning to TRBD2. Trimming took 1 base from V and 5 from J; bases not matched to a gene: 5. Germline CDR1 and CDR2: DFQATT and SNEGSKA (reference sequence). This CDR3 spans 14 amino acids. DNA for the CDR3: TGCAGTGCTAGAGTGCCTAGCGGGAGAAACGAGCAGTACTTC. Translation: CSARVPSGRNEQYF.

The table lists this clonotype with many counts. The chain is built from TRBV27 and TRBJ1-5, with TRBD1 matching 9 bases. The germline V gene has CDR1 MNHEY and CDR2 SMNVEV (reference sequence). V dropped 7 bases and J dropped 3; count of bases not matched to a gene: 7. The CDR3 length is 15 residues. The chain's CDR3 is CASTTTGGSNQPQHF. The CDR3 DNA reads as TGTGCCAGCACCACTACAGGGGGCTCCAATCAGCCCCAGCATTTT.

This chain joins TRBV2 and TRBJ2-7; 9 bases map to TRBD1. Germline CDR1 SNHLY, CDR2 FYNNEI. The CDR3 totals 17 residues. J lost 7 bases, V lost 4 bases, and 17 bases had no gene match. As DNA, the CDR3 is TGTGCCAGCAGTGCGACCTGGGGAGGGACAGGGACGGGGGAGCAGTACTTC. It encodes CASSATWGGTGTGEQYF.

The chain carries TRBV15 and TRBJ2-2; D possibly corresponds to TRBD1 (6 bases). The germline V gene has CDR1 LNHNV and CDR2 YYDKDF (reference sequence). With 0 bases removed from V and 3 bases from J, the gap between germline ends came to 8 bases. This CDR3 region has 15 residues. Here the CDR3 reads CATSREEGDTGELFF. DNA for the CDR3: TGTGCCACCAGCAGAGAAGAGGGGGACACCGGGGAGCTGTTTTTT. Full variable domain (remainder filled in from reference TRBV15 and TRBJ2-2): DAMVIQNPRYQVTQFGKPVTLSCSQTLNHNVMYWYQQKSSQAPKLLFHYYDKDFNNEADTPDNFQSRRPNTSFCFLDIRSPGLGDTAMYLCATSREEGDTGELFFGEGSRLTVL.

This clonotype was recorded a few times. This chain links TRBV29-1 with TRBJ1-3; D is uncertain. The germline gives CDR1 SQVTM, CDR2 ANQGSEA. V gave up 6 bases and J gave up 0 bases, with 9 bases separating them. The CDR3 extends over 13 amino acids. This chain's CDR3 is CSVSWSSGNTIYF. In DNA, the CDR3 is TGCAGCGTAAGTTGGTCCTCTGGAAACACCATATATTTT.

This clonotype showed up just a few times. Here the CDR3 reads CASTETRGNEQFF. The CDR3 region has the DNA TGTGCCAGCACCGAGACTAGAGGTAATGAGCAGTTCTTC. This chain links TRBV2 with TRBJ2-1, with a weak D call TRBD2 (6 bases). Looked up from germline, CDR1 is SNHLY and CDR2 is FYNNEI. The CDR3 totals 13 residues. The V and J ends lost 7 bases and 7 bases respectively, with 14 bases between them.

This clonotype has a handful of counts. The CDR3 protein is CASSLMGSTGELFF. The CDR3 DNA is TGTGCCAGCAGCCTGATGGGGTCCACCGGGGAGCTGTTTTTT. The V call is TRBV11-2, the J call TRBJ2-2; D remains ambiguous. The CDR3 extends over 14 amino acids. Germline CDR1 SGHAT, CDR2 FQNNGV. Between the trimmed V and J ends, which lost 5 bases and 4 bases, there was a span of 11 bases.

This rearrangement joins TRBV7-2 to TRBJ1-1; D is unclear. Trimming left V 6 bases short and J 8 bases short, with 16 bases between. The CDR3 is 13 residues long. Germline assignment: CDR1 SGHTA and CDR2 FQGNSA. The DNA of the CDR3 is TGTGCCAGCAGGACGGACGGGAGAGCGGAAGCTTTCTTT. Translated, it gives CASRTDGRAEAFF.